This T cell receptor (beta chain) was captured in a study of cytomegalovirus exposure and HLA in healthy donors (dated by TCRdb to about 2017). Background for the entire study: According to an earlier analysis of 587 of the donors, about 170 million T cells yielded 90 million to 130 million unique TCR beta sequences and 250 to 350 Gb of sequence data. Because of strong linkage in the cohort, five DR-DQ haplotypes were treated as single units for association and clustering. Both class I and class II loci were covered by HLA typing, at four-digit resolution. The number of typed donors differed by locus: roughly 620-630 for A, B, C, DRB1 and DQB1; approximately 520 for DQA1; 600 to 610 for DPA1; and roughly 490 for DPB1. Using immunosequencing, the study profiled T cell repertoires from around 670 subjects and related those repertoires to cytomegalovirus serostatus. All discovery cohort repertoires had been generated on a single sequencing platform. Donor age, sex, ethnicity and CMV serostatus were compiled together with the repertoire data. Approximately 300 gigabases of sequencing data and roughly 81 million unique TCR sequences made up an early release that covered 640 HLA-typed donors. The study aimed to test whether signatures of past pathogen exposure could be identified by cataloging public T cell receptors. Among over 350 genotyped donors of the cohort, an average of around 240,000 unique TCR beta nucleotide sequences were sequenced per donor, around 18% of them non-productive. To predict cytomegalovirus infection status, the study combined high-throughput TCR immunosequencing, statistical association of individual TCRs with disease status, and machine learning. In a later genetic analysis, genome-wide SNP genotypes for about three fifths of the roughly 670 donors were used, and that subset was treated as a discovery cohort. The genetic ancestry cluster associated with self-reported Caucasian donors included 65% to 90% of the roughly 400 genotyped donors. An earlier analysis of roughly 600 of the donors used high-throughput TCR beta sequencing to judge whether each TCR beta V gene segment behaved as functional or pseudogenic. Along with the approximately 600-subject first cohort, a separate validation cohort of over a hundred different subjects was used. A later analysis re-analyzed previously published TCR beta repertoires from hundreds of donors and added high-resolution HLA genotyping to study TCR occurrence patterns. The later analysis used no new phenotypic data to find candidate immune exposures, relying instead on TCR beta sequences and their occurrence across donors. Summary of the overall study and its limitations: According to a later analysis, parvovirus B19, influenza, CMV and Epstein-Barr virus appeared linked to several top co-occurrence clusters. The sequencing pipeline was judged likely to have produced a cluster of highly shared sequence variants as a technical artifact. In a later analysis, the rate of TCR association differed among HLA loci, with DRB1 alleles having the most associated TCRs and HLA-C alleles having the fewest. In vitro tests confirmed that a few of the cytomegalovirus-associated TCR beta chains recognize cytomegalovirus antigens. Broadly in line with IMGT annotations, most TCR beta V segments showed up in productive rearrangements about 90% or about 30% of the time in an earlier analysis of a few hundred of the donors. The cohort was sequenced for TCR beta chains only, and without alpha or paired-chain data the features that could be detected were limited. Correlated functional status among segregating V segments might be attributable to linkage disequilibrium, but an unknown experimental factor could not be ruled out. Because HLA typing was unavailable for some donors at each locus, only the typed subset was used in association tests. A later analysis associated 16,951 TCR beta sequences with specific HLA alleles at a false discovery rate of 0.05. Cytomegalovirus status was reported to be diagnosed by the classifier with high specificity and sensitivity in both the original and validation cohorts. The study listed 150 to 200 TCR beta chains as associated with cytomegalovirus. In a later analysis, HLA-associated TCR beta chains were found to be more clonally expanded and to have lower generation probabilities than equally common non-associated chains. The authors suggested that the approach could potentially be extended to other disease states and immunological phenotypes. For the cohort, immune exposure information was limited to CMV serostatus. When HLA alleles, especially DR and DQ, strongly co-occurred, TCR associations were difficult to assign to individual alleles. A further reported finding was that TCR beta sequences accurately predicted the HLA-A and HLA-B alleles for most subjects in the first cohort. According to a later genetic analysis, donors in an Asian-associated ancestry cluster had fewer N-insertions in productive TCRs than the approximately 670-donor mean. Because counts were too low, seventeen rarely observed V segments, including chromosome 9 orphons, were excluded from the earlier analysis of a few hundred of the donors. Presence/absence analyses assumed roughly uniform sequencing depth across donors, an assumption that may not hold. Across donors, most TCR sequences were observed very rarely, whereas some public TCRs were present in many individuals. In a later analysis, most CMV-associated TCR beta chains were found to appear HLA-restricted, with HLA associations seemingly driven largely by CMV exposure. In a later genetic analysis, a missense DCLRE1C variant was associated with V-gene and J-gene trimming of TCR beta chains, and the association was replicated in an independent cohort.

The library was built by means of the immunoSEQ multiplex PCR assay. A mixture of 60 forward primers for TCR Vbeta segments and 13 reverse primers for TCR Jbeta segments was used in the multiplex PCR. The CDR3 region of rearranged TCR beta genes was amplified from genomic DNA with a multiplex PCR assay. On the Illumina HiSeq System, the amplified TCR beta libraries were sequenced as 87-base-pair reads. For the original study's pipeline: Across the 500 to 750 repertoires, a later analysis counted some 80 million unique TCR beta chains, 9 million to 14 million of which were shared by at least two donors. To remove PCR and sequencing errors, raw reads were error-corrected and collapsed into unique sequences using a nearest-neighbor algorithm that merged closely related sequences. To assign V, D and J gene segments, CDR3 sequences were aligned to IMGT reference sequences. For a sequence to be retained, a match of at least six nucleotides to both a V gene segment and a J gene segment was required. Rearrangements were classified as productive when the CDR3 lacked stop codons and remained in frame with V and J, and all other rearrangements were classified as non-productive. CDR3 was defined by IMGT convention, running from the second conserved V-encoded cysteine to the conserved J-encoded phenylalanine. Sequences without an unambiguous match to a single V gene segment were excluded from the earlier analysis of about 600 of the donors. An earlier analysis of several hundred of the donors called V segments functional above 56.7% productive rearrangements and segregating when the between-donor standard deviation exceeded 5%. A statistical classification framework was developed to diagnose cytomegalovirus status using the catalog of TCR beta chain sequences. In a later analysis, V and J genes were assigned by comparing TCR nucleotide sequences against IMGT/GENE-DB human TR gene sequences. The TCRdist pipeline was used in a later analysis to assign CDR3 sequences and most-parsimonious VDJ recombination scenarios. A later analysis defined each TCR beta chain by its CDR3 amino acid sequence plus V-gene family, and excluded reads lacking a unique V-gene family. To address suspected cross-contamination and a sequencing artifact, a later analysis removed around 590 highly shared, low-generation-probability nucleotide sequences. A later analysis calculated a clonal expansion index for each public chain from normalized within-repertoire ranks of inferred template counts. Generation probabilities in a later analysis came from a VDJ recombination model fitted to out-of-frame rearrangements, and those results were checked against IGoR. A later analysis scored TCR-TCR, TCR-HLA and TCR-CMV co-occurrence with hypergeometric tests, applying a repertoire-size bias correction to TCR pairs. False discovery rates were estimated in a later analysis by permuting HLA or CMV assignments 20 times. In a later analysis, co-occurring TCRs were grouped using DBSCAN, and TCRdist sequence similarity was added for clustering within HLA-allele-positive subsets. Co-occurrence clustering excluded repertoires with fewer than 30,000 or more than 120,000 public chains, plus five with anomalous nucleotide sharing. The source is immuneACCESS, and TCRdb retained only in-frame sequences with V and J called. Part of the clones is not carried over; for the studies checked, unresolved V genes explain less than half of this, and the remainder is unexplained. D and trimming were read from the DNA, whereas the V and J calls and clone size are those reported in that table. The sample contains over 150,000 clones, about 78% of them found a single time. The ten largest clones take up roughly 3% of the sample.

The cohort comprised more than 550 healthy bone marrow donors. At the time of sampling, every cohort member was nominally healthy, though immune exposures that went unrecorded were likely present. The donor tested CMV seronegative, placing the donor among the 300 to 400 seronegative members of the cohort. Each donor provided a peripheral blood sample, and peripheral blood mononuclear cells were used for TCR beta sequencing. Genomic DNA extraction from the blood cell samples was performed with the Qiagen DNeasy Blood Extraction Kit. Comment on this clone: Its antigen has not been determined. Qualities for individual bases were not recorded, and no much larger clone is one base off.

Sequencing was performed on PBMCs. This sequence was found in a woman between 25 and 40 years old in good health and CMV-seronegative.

The CDR3 region reads CASSEVAGDEQFF. The sequence in DNA is TGTGCCAGCAGTGAAGTAGCGGGAGATGAGCAGTTCTTC. The chain was built from TRBV6-1 and TRBJ2-1, with 9 bases in between that match TRBD2. Including the terminal cysteine and phenylalanine, the CDR3 comprises 13 residues. Solely the CDR3 DNA is kept, with 39 bases framed from the first base. For CDR1 and CDR2, the germline V gene lists MNHNS and SASEGT. The junction shows trimming of 1 base on V and 8 bases on J, and the gene matches do not reach 0 bases of it.